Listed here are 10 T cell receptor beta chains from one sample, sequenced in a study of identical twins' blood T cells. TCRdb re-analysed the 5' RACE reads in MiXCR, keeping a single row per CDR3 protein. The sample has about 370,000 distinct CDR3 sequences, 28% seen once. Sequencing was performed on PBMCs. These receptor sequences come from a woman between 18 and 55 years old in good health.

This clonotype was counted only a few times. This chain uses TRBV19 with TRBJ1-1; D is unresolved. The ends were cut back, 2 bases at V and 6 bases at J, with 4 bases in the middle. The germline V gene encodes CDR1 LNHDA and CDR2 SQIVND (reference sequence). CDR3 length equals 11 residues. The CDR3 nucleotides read TGTGCCAGTAGTATAAGGGCTGAAGCTTTCTTT. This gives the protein CASSIRAEAFF. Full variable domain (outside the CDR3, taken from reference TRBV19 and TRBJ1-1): DGGITQSPKYLFRKEGQNVTLSCEQNLNHDAMYWYRQDPGQGLRLIYYSQIVNDFQKGDIAEGYSVSREKKESFPLTVTSAQKNPTAFYLCASSIRAEAFFGQGTRLTVV.

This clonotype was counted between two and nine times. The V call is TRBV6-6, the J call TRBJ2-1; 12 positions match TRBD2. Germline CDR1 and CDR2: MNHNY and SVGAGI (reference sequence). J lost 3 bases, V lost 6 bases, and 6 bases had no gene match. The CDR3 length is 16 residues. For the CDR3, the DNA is TGTGCCAGCAGCGCACAACTAGCGGGGGGCTACAATGAGCAGTTCTTC. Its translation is CASSAQLAGGYNEQFF.

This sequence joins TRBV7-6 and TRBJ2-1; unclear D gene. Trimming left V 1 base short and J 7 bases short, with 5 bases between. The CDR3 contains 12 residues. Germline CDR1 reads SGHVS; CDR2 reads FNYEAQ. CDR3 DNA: TGTGCCAGCAGCTTAGGGATGAATGAGCAGTTCTTC. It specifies CASSLGMNEQFF.

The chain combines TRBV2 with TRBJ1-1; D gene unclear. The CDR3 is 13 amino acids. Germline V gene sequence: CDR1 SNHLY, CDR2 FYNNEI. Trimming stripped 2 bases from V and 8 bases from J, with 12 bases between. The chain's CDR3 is CASSELGTVEAFF. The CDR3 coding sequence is TGTGCCAGCAGTGAACTAGGTACAGTGGAAGCTTTCTTT.

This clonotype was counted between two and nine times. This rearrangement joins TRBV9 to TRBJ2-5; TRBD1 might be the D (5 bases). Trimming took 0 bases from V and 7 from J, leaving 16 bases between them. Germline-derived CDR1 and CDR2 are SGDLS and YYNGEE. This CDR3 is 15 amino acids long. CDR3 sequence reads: CASSVVEDTGGTQYF. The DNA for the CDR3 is TGTGCCAGCAGCGTAGTTGAGGACACCGGCGGGACCCAGTACTTC.

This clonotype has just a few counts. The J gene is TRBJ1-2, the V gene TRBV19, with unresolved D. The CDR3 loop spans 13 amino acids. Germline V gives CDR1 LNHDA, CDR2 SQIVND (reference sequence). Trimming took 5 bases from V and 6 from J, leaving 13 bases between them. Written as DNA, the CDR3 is TGTGCCAGTAGTGTTTACGCGTCAGATGGCTACACCTTC. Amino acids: CASSVYASDGYTF.

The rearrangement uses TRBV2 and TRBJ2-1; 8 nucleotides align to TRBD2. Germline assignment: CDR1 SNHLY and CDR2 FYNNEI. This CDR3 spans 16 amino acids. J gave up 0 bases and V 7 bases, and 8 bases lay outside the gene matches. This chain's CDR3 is CASNSPSGSSYNEQFF. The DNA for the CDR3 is TGTGCCAGCAATTCCCCGAGCGGGAGCTCCTACAATGAGCAGTTCTTC.

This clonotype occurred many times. The CDR3 DNA is TGTGCCAGCATCAGGACGCTGAACACTGAAGCTTTCTTT. Translated, it gives CASIRTLNTEAFF. The V gene is TRBV2, the J gene TRBJ1-1; D call uncertain. V was clipped by 7 bases and J by 0 bases, with 9 bases between them. The CDR3 contains 13 residues. CDR1 is SNHLY and CDR2 is FYNNEI in the germline V gene.

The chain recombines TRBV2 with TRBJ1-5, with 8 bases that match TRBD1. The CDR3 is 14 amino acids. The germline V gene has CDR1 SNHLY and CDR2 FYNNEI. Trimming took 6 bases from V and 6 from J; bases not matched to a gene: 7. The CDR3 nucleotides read TGTGCCAGCAGCCGGACAGGGCGGCTTCAGCCCCAGCATTTT. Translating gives CASSRTGRLQPQHF.

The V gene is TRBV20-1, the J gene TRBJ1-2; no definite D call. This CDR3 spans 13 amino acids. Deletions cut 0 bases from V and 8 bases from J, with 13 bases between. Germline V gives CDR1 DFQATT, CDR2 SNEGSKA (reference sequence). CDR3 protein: CSARELPRVGYTF. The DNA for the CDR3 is TGCAGTGCTAGAGAGCTCCCGAGAGTCGGCTACACCTTC.